Listed here are 8 T cell receptor beta chains from one sample, sequenced in a study of early T cells in non-severe SARS-CoV-2 infection. MiXCR, applied by TCRdb to the 5' RACE reads, yields one record per CDR3 protein. The sample lists 20,000 to 25,000 distinct CDR3 sequences, 4% to 5% occurring once. Source material: whole blood. The source of these receptors is an adult who was a healthcare worker with PCR-confirmed SARS-CoV-2 infection or an uninfected control (not recorded which).

The rearrangement links TRBV14 to TRBJ1-1; D gene ambiguous. The V gene lost 4 bases and the J gene lost 4 bases, with 10 bases spanning the gap. This CDR3 has 13 residues. CDR1 SGHDN and CDR2 FVKESK come from the germline V gene. The CDR3 DNA is TGTGCCAGCAGCCTCCTCCTCGGCACTGAAGCTTTCTTT. Its protein is CASSLLLGTEAFF.

Many counts were recorded for this clonotype. The V and J genes are TRBV6-5 and TRBJ2-1; D remains unclear. This CDR3 is built from 12 residues. Germline CDR1 is MNHEY and CDR2 is SVGAGI. Trimming left V 6 bases short and J 5 bases short, with 8 bases between. In DNA, the CDR3 is TGTGCCAGCAGGGGCTACCACAATGAGCAGTTCTTC. It codes for CASRGYHNEQFF.

This clonotype showed up just a few times. The J gene is TRBJ2-1, the V gene TRBV24-1, with a tentative D call TRBD1 (5 bases). Trimming took 0 bases from V and 1 from J, leaving 12 bases between them. This CDR3 spans 17 amino acids. Germline CDR1 is KGHDR and CDR2 is SFDVKD. This chain's CDR3 is CATSDLGAPYSYNEQFF. In DNA, the CDR3 is TGTGCCACCAGTGATTTGGGGGCACCCTATTCCTACAATGAGCAGTTCTTC.

This clonotype has just a few counts. The chain carries TRBV30 and TRBJ1-1, with TRBD1 matching over 7 bases. Looked up from germline, CDR1 is GTSNPN and CDR2 is SVGIG (reference sequence). V gave up 5 bases and J gave up 11 bases; unmatched junction bases: 11. The CDR3 has 12 amino acids. The CDR3: CAWGTSGQNAFF. In DNA form, the CDR3 reads TGTGCCTGGGGAACATCGGGACAGAATGCTTTCTTT.

The chain carries TRBV7-9 and TRBJ2-5; D may correspond to TRBD1 or TRBD2 (5 bases each). Germline CDR1 and CDR2: SEHNR and FQNEAQ (reference sequence). The CDR3 has 14 amino acids. V shed 1 base and J shed 5 bases, with 11 bases lying between them. CDR3: CASSLGGIAETQYF. CDR3 coding DNA: TGTGCCAGCAGCTTAGGGGGGATCGCCGAGACCCAGTACTTC.

This clonotype counts as medium-sized. The genes are TRBV7-3 and TRBJ1-2; unclear D gene. CDR1 and CDR2 (germline): SGHTA, FQGTGA. CDR3 size: 13 residues. With 2 bases removed from V and 6 bases from J, the gap between germline ends came to 10 bases. CDR3 in amino acids: CASSLLGFDGYTF. CDR3 DNA sequence: TGTGCCAGCAGCTTATTGGGGTTCGATGGCTACACCTTC.

This clonotype is medium-sized by share. The chain combines TRBV20-1 with TRBJ2-1; 9 bases fit TRBD2. The germline V gene has CDR1 DFQATT and CDR2 SNEGSKA (reference sequence). The CDR3 runs 19 residues. Germline trimming cut 2 bases from V and 3 bases from J; bases unmatched to any gene: 17. CDR3 sequence reads: CSARTPGTSTTGLYNEQFF. CDR3 in DNA: TGCAGTGCTAGAACCCCCGGGACTAGCACAACAGGCCTCTACAATGAGCAGTTCTTC.

The table lists this clonotype with a few counts. The chain couples TRBV6-6 to TRBJ2-7; D could derive from TRBD1 or TRBD2 (5 bases each). Trimming took off 6 bases at V and 2 bases at J, with 11 bases between the two ends. Germline V CDR1 and CDR2: MNHNY, SVGAGI (reference sequence). The length of the CDR3 is 13 residues. CDR3 sequence: CASSRDEAYEQYF. CDR3 nucleotide sequence: TGTGCCAGCAGCCGGGACGAAGCCTACGAGCAGTACTTC.